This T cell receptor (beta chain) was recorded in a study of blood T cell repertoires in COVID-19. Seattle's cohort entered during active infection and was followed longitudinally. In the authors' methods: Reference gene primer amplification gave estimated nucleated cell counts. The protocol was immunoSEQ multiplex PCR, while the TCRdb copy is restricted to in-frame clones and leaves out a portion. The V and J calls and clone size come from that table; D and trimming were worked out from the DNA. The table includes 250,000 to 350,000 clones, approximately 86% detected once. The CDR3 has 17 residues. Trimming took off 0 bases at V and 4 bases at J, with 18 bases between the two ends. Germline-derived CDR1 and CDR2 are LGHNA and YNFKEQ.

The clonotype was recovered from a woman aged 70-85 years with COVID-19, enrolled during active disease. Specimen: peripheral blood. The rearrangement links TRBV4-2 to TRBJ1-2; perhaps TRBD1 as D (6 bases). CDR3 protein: CASSQDDRQEVFYGYTF. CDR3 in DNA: TGTGCCAGCAGCCAAGATGATCGACAGGAGGTCTTCTATGGCTACACCTTC.